This T cell receptor beta chain was obtained from a study of cytomegalovirus exposure and HLA in healthy donors. The study, taken as a whole, reports: Later analysis identified a missense DCLRE1C variant that was linked to TCR beta V- and J-gene trimming.

Trimming took 3 bases from V and 3 from J, leaving 12 bases between them. Germline V gives CDR1 SGHDT, CDR2 YYEEEE. CDR3 length: 14 residues. Amplification used 60 Vbeta primers and 13 Jbeta primers. Libraries were prepared by immunoSEQ multiplex PCR; TCRdb keeps only in-frame clonotypes and omits some of them. The table lists around 170,000 clones, 65% to 85% of them singletons. This clone was counted once. Its antigen remains unidentified. The chain links TRBV5-6 to TRBJ1-2; tentatively, D is TRBD1 (6 bases). This clonotype was sampled from a girl under 18 in good health and CMV-seropositive. Sequenced sample: PBMCs. CDR3 in amino acids: CASSSGDRDYGYTF. CDR3 sequence (DNA): TGTGCCAGCAGCTCAGGGGACCGAGACTATGGCTACACCTTC.